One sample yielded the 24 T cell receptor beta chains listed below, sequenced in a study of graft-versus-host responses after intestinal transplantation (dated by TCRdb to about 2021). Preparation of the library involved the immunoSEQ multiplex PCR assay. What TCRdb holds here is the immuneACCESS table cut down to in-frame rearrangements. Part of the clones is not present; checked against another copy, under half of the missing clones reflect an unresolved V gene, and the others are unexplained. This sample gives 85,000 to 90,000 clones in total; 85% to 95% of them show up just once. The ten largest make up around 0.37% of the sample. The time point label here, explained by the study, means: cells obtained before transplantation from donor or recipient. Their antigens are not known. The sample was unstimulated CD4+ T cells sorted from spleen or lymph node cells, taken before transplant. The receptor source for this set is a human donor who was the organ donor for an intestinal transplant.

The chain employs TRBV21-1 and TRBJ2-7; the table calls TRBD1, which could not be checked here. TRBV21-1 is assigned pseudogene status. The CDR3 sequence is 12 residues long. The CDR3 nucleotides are TGTGCCAGCCCCCCCAGGGCCCACGAGCAGTACTTC. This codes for CASPPRAHEQYF.

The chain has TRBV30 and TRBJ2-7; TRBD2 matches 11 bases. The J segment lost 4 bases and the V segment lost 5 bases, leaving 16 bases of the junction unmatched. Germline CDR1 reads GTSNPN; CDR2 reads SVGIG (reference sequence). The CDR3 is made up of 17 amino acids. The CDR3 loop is CAWSSGRTLPRSYEQYF. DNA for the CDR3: TGTGCCTGGTCTAGCGGGAGGACACTACCCAGGTCTTACGAGCAGTACTTC.

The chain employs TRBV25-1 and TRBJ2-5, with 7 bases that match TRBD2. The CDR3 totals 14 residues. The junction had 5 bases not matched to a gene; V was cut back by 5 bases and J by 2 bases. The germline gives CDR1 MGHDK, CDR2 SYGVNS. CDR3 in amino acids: CASSRGDGQETQYF. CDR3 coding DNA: TGTGCCAGCAGTCGGGGGGATGGGCAAGAGACCCAGTACTTC.

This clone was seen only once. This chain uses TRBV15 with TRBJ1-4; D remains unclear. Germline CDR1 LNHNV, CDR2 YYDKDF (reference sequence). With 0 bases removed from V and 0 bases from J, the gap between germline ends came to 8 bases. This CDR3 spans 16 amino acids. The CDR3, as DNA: TGTGCCACCAGCAGAGATCGGGGAGCAACTAATGAAAAACTGTTTTTT. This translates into CATSRDRGATNEKLFF.

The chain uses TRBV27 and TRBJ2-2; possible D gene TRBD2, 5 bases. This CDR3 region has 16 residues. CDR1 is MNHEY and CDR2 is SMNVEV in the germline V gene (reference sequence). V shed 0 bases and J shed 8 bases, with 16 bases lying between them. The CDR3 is CASSLSTTFRLGELFF. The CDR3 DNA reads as TGTGCCAGCAGTTTATCGACTACTTTTCGCCTGGGGGAGCTGTTTTTT.

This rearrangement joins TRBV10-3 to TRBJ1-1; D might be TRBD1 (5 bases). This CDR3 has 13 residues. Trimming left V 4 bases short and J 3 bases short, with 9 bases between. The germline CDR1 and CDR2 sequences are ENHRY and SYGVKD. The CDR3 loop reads CAISASRDTEAFF. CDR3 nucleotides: TGTGCCATCAGTGCTTCCAGGGACACTGAAGCTTTCTTT.

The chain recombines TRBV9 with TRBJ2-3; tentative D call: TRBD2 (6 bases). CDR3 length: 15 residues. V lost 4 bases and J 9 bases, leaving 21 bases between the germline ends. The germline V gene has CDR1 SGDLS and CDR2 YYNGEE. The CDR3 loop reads CASSPDVPLRGTQYF. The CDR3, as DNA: TGTGCCAGCAGCCCAGATGTCCCTCTCCGGGGGACGCAGTATTTT.

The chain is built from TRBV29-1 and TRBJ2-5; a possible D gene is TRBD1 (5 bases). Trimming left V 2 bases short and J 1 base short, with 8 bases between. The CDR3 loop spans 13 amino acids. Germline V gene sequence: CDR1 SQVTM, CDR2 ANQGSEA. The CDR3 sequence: CSVERQIQETQYF. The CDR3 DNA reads TGCAGCGTTGAAAGACAGATCCAAGAGACCCAGTACTTC.

In DNA form, the CDR3 reads TGTGCCAGCAGTGTCCAGGGATTGGATCAGCCCCAGCATTTT. Translation gives CASSVQGLDQPQHF. V gene TRBV2 combines with J gene TRBJ1-5, with a tentative D call TRBD1 (5 bases). Germline V gene sequence: CDR1 SNHLY, CDR2 FYNNEI. The CDR3 contains 14 residues. The V and J ends lost 4 bases and 5 bases respectively, with 12 bases between them.

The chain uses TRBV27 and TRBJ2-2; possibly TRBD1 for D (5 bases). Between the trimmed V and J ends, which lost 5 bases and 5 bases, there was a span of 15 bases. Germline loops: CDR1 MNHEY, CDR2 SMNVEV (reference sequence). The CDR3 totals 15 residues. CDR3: CASSTHSKGTGELFF. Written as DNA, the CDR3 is TGTGCCAGCAGTACCCACTCCAAGGGGACCGGGGAGCTGTTTTTT.

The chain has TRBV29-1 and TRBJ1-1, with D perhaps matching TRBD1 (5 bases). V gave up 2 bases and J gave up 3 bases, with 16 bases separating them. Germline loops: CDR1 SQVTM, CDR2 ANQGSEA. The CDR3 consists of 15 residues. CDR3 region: CSVESTALYHTEAFF. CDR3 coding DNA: TGCAGCGTTGAATCGACAGCTCTCTACCACACTGAAGCTTTCTTT. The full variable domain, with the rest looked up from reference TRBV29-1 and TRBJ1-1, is SAVISQKPSRDICQRGTSLTIQCQVDSQVTMMFWYRQQPGQSLTLIATANQGSEATYESGFVIDKFPISRPNLTFSTLTVSNMSPEDSSIYLCSVESTALYHTEAFFGQGTRLTVV.

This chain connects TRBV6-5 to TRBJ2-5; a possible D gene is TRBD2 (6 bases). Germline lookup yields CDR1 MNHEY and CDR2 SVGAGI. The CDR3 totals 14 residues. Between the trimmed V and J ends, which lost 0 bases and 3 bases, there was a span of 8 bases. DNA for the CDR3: TGTGCCAGCAGTTACTCTGGAGGGGAAGAGACCCAGTACTTC. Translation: CASSYSGGEETQYF.

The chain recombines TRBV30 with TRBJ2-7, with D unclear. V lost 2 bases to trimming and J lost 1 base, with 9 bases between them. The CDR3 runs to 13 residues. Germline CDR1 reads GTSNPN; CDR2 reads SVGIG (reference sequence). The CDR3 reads CAWSPGVSYEQYF. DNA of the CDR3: TGTGCCTGGAGTCCGGGTGTATCCTACGAGCAGTACTTC.

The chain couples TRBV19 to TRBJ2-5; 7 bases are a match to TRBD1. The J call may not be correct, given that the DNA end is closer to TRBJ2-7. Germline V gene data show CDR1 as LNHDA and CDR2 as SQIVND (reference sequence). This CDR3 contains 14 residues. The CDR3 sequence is CASSRRDSSYEQYF. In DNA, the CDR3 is TGTGCCAGTAGCCGTCGGGACAGCTCCTACGAGCAGTACTTC.

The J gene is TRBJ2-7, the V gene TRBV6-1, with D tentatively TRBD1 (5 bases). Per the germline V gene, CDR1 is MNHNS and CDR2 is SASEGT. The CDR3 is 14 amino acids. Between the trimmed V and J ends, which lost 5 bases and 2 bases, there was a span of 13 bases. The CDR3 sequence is CASSPNRPPYEQYF. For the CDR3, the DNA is TGTGCCAGCAGTCCGAACAGGCCTCCCTACGAGCAGTACTTC.

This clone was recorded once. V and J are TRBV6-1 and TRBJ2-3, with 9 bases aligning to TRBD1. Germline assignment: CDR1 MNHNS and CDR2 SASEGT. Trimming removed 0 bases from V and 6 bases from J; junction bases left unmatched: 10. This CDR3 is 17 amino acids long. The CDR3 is CASSEALTGGELDTQYF. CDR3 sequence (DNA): TGTGCCAGCAGTGAAGCGCTTACAGGGGGCGAGTTGGATACGCAGTATTTT.

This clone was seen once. The CDR3 here is CASSREGLDKNIQYF. The CDR3 DNA is TGTGCCAGCAGCAGAGAGGGACTAGACAAAAACATTCAGTACTTC. The rearrangement links TRBV5-5 to TRBJ2-4; 8 bases map to TRBD2. This CDR3 is 15 amino acids long. From germline, CDR1 is SGHKS and CDR2 YYEKEE (reference sequence). V shed 4 bases and J 3 bases; nucleotides not matched to a gene: 6.

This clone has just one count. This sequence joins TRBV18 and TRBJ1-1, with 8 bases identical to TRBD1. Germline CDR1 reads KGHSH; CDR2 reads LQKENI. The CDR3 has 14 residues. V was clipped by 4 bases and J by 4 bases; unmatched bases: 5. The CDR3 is CASSLGQGPTEAFF. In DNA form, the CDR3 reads TGTGCCAGCTCACTCGGACAGGGCCCCACTGAAGCTTTCTTT. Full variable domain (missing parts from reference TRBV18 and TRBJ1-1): NAGVMQNPRHLVRRRGQEARLRCSPMKGHSHVYWYRQLPEEGLKFMVYLQKENIIDESGMPKERFSAEFPKEGPSILRIQQVVRGDSAAYFCASSLGQGPTEAFFGQGTRLTVV.

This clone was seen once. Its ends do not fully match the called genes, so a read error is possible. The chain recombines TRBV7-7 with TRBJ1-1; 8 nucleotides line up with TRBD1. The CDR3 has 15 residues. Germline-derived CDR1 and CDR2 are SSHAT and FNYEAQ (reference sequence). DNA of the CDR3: TGTGCTAGCAGCTTAGGACAGGGCCTGAACACTGAAGCTTTCTTT. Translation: CASSLGQGLNTEAFF.

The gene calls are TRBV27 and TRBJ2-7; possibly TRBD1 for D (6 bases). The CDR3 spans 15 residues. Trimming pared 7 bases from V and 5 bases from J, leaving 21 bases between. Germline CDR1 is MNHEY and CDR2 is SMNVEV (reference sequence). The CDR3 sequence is CASTTFQGRRNEQYF. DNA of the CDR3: TGTGCCAGCACAACATTCCAGGGGCGCAGGAACGAGCAGTACTTC.

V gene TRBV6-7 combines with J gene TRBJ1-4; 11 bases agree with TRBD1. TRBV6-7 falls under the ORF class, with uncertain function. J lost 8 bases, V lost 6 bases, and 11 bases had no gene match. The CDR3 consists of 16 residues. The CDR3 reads CASSPLGQGDPEKLFF. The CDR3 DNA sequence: TGTGCCAGCAGCCCCCTGGGACAGGGGGATCCGGAAAAACTGTTTTTT.

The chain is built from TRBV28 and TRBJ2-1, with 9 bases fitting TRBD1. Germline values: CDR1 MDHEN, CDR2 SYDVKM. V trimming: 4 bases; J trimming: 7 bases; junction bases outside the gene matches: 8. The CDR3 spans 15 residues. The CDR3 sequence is CASSSTGTGLNEQFF. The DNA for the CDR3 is TGTGCCAGCAGTTCAACCGGGACAGGGCTAAATGAGCAGTTCTTC.

CDR3 bases: TGTGCCAGCAGTGAGTCGCAGGGGGGCACCGGGGAGCTGTTTTTT. Its translation is CASSESQGGTGELFF. V and J are TRBV2 and TRBJ2-2; D is perhaps TRBD1 (7 bases). V was trimmed by 3 bases and J by 4 bases, leaving 12 bases between them. CDR3 size: 15 residues. The germline V gene encodes CDR1 SNHLY and CDR2 FYNNEI.

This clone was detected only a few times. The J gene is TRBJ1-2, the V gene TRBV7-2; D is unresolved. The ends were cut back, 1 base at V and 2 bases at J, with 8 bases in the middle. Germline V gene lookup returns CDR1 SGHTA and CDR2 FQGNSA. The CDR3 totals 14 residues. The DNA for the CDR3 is TGTGCCAGCAGCTTAGATAGCCGAAACTATGGCTACACCTTC. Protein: CASSLDSRNYGYTF. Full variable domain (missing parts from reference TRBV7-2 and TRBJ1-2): GAGVSQSPSNKVTEKGKDVELRCDPISGHTALYWYRQSLGQGLEFLIYFQGNSAPDKSGLPSDRFSAERTGGSVSTLTIQRTQQEDSAVYLCASSLDSRNYGYTFGSGTRLTVV.